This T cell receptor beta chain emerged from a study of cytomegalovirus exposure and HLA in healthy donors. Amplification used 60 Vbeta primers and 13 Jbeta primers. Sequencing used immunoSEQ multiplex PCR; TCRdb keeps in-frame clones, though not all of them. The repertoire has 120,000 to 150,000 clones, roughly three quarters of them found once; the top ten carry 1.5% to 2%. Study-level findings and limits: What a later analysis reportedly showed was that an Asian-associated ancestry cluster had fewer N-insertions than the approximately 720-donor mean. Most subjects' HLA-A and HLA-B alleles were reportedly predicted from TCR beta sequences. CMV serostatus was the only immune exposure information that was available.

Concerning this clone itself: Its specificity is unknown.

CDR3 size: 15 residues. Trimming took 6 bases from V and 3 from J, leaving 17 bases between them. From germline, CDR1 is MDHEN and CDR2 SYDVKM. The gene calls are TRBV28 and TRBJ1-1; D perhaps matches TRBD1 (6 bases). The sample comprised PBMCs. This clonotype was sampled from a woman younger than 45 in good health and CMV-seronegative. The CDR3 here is CASSAQGTKDTEAFF. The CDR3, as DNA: TGTGCCAGCAGCGCGCAGGGGACTAAGGACACTGAAGCTTTCTTT. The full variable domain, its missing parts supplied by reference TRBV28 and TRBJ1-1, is DVKVTQSSRYLVKRTGEKVFLECVQDMDHENMFWYRQDPGLGLRLIYFSYDVKMKEKGDIPEGYSVSREKKERFSLILESASTNQTSMYLCASSAQGTKDTEAFFGQGTRLTVV.